This T cell receptor beta chain was obtained from a study of blood T cell dynamics during melanoma immunotherapy. Whole-study context: First-line therapy was either pembrolizumab or nivolumab with ipilimumab for metastatic melanoma.

This clone was recorded only once. Germline V lookup: CDR1 MDHEN, CDR2 SYDVKM. This CDR3 region has 11 residues. The V end lost 8 bases, the J end lost 10 bases, and 9 bases lay between the germline ends. DNA loading was fixed at 350 ng for all bulk PBMC samples. Produced via immunoSEQ multiplex PCR; TCRdb's table is partial and in-frame only. The data show under 20,000 clones, with around nine tenths seen just once and 7% to 8% held by the top ten. Time point noted: week 3, after first cycle of checkpoint inhibitor. Blood was drawn before treatment and at week 3 after checkpoint blockade. No patient had earlier systemic cancer treatment, concurrent immunosuppressants, or another active cancer.

This sample comprised blood, obtained from a patient treated with checkpoint blockade. The TCR originated in a human donor with melanoma. The chain has TRBV28 and TRBJ1-6; a weak D match, TRBD1 (5 bases). CDR3 nucleotide sequence: TGTGCCAGCTCCAGGGACTCACCCCTCCACTTT. It codes for CASSRDSPLHF. Using reference TRBV28 and TRBJ1-6 for the parts outside the CDR3, the full variable domain is DVKVTQSSRYLVKRTGEKVFLECVQDMDHENMFWYRQDPGLGLRLIYFSYDVKMKEKGDIPEGYSVSREKKERFSLILESASTNQTSMYLCASSRDSPLHFGNGTRLTVT.